These 15 T cell receptor beta chains originate from one sample sequenced in a study of shared clonotypes between healthy human individuals. The naive CD8 fraction comprised CD45RO-negative cells positively selected for CCR7 and excluded terminally differentiated effector memory CD45RA+ cells. Assay: immunoSEQ multiplex PCR; the TCRdb copy retains only in-frame clones and omits some. The repertoire holds approximately 740,000 clones, approximately 92% seen once, with more than 20% in the top ten. Input material: naive CD8+ T cells sorted from blood. The receptors come from a man aged 30 to 39 in good health.

The chain carries TRBV4-3 and TRBJ2-5; 9 bases line up with TRBD1. Trimming removed 0 bases from V and 5 bases from J; junction bases left unmatched: 4. This CDR3 has 15 residues. Germline V gives CDR1 LGHNA, CDR2 YSLEER. The CDR3, as DNA: TGCGCCAGCAGCCAAGATATGACAGGGGGGGAGACCCAGTACTTC. It translates to CASSQDMTGGETQYF.

The chain is built from TRBV7-8 and TRBJ2-2, with TRBD2 matching over 9 bases. J gave up 7 bases and V 1 base, and 4 bases lay outside the gene matches. The CDR3 sequence is 15 residues long. Germline V CDR1 and CDR2: SGHVS, FQNEAQ. In DNA, the CDR3 is TGTGCCAGCAGCTTAGTAGCGGGAGATCACGGGGAGCTGTTTTTT. It specifies CASSLVAGDHGELFF. The whole variable domain, remainder taken from reference TRBV7-8 and TRBJ2-2, is GAGVSQSPRYKVAKRGQDVALRCDPISGHVSLFWYQQALGQGPEFLTYFQNEAQLDKSGLPSDRFFAERPEGSVSTLKIQRTQQEDSAVYLCASSLVAGDHGELFFGEGSRLTVL.

The rearrangement uses TRBV5-4 and TRBJ2-7, with 8 bases lining up with TRBD2. Trimming cost V 3 bases and J 6 bases; bases outside gene matches: 11. The CDR3 is made up of 15 amino acids. Germline V gene data show CDR1 as SGHNT and CDR2 as YYREEE (reference sequence). Here the CDR3 reads CASSWGAGAPLEQYF. CDR3 sequence (DNA): TGTGCCAGCAGCTGGGGAGCGGGGGCTCCCCTCGAGCAGTACTTC. The whole variable domain, filled in from reference TRBV5-4 and TRBJ2-7, reads ETGVTQSPTHLIKTRGQQVTLRCSSQSGHNTVSWYQQALGQGPQFIFQYYREEENGRGNFPPRFSGLQFPNYSSELNVNALELDDSALYLCASSWGAGAPLEQYFGPGTRLTVT.

On this clone: A single base separates this from a much larger clone, so it may be a read error. V gene TRBV9 combines with J gene TRBJ2-7, with 7 bases fitting TRBD1. CDR3 length: 13 amino acids. After removal of 4 bases from V and 5 bases from J, the junction contained 6 bases not matched to a gene. CDR1 SGDLS and CDR2 YYNGEE come from the germline V gene. CDR3 nucleotides: TGTGCCAGCAGCCCTGGACAGGTCCACGAGCAGTACTTC. This encodes CASSPGQVHEQYF.

Only a few counts were recorded for this clone. The CDR3 nucleotides read TGTGCCAGCAGCCCCCAGGACGAAAAACTGTTTTTT. Its translation is CASSPQDEKLFF. The chain links TRBV6-6 to TRBJ1-4, with D unresolved. V shed 6 bases and J shed 8 bases, with 10 bases lying between them. CDR1 MNHNY and CDR2 SVGAGI come from the germline V gene (reference sequence). The CDR3 is 12 residues long.

The chain combines TRBV7-9 with TRBJ1-1; the D gene is possibly TRBD1 (5 bases). The CDR3 extends over 15 amino acids. V was trimmed by 1 base and J by 3 bases, leaving 12 bases between them. The V gene's germline CDR1 is SEHNR and CDR2 FQNEAQ (reference sequence). CDR3: CASSLGAGDHTEAFF. CDR3 in DNA: TGTGCCAGCAGCTTAGGGGCGGGGGATCACACTGAAGCTTTCTTT.

Concerning this clone: The sample contains more than one DNA sequence encoding this CDR3. The rearrangement uses TRBV9 and TRBJ1-2; D is uncertain. CDR3 length equals 13 residues. In germline, CDR1 is SGDLS, CDR2 YYNGEE. V was trimmed by 0 bases and J by 2 bases, leaving 5 bases between them. This chain's CDR3 is CASSVDGNYGYTF. In DNA form, the CDR3 reads TGTGCCAGCAGCGTAGACGGGAACTATGGCTACACCTTC.

This chain uses TRBV27 with TRBJ2-7, with 8 nucleotides matching TRBD1. Germline-derived CDR1 and CDR2 are MNHEY and SMNVEV (reference sequence). CDR3 length: 13 amino acids. V gave up 2 bases and J gave up 6 bases; unmatched junction bases: 3. CDR3 region: CASSLGTGGEQYF. The CDR3 nucleotides are TGTGCCAGCAGTTTAGGTACAGGGGGCGAGCAGTACTTC.

The chain carries TRBV27 and TRBJ2-1; weak D call: TRBD1 (5 bases). Trimming removed 0 bases at V and 0 bases at J, with 21 bases between. From germline, CDR1 is MNHEY and CDR2 SMNVEV (reference sequence). The CDR3 length is 20 residues. In DNA form, the CDR3 reads TGTGCCAGCAGTTTATCGATAGGACAATGGTCCCTCTCCTCCTACAATGAGCAGTTCTTC. Its translation is CASSLSIGQWSLSSYNEQFF.

This rearrangement joins TRBV7-9 to TRBJ2-5, with TRBD2 matching 7 bases. This CDR3 is 8 amino acids long. The germline V gene has CDR1 SEHNR and CDR2 FQNEAQ (reference sequence). The CDR3 DNA is TGTGCTTCGGGGGGCCAGTACTTC. It specifies CASGGQYF.

This clone occurred once. The V call is TRBV27, the J call TRBJ2-7, with TRBD1 identical over 8 bases. CDR3 size: 13 residues. Germline CDR1 and CDR2: MNHEY and SMNVEV (reference sequence). V gave up 8 bases and J gave up 3 bases; unmatched junction bases: 6. CDR3 region: CASGTGSLYEQYF. CDR3 in DNA: TGTGCCAGCGGGACAGGTTCTCTCTACGAGCAGTACTTC.

V and J are TRBV25-1 and TRBJ1-5; 9 bases map to TRBD1. The CDR3 consists of 13 residues. Germline assignment: CDR1 MGHDK and CDR2 SYGVNS. The J segment lost 3 bases and the V segment lost 8 bases, leaving 2 bases of the junction unmatched. This CDR3 is CASGDRANQPQHF. CDR3 in DNA: TGTGCCAGCGGGGACAGGGCCAATCAGCCCCAGCATTTT.

This chain connects TRBV7-2 to TRBJ2-7; a weak D match, TRBD1 (6 bases). Germline lookup yields CDR1 SGHTA and CDR2 FQGNSA. The CDR3 is 17 amino acids. The V and J ends lost 5 bases and 0 bases respectively, with 20 bases between them. CDR3 nucleotides: TGTGCCAGCAGCCCCCCTCCGGGACACTCGCCCTCCTACGAGCAGTACTTC. This gives the protein CASSPPPGHSPSYEQYF.

This chain uses TRBV7-6 with TRBJ2-7, with D possibly being TRBD1 (6 bases). Trimming pared 0 bases from V and 2 bases from J, leaving 11 bases between. Germline V gives CDR1 SGHVS, CDR2 FNYEAQ. This CDR3 is 15 amino acids long. CDR3 bases: TGTGCCAGCAGCTTAGCTATACAGGGTACCTACGAGCAGTACTTC. Protein: CASSLAIQGTYEQYF.

The gene calls are TRBV7-9 and TRBJ2-2; possible D gene TRBD1, 6 bases. V was trimmed by 5 bases and J by 0 bases, leaving 10 bases between them. This CDR3 spans 15 amino acids. Germline V gene sequence: CDR1 SEHNR, CDR2 FQNEAQ (reference sequence). For the CDR3, the DNA is TGTGCCAGCAGCCACAGGGACGCGAACACCGGGGAGCTGTTTTTT. Protein product: CASSHRDANTGELFF.